Listed below are T cell receptor beta chains from one sample, sequenced in a study of blood T cells in healthy people across ages. One entry per CDR3 protein, called by TCRdb with MiXCR from the 5' RACE reads. The profile shows some 760,000 distinct CDR3 sequences, 20% to 25% of them singletons. The sample was also reused in another study, on T cells of mothers and their children.

The sequenced sample was blood. The receptors derive from a boy aged 5-17 years in good health. The conserved cysteine and the conserved F or W are not part of the CDR3 here.

TRBJ2-7	TRBV20-1	SARVTGGEKEQY
TRBJ1-5	TRBV4-1	ASSQGLGGLISNQPQH
TRBJ1-1	TRBV12-3/TRBV12-4	ASSPGAGTEAF
TRBJ2-5	TRBV3-1	ASSQQSVDWVF
TRBJ2-1	TRBV4-2	ATGGGAGDFREQF
TRBJ2-7	TRBV12-3/TRBV12-4	ASSYWSDTSYEQY
.	TRBV4-1	ASSHSTGGGNEQF
TRBJ2-1	TRBV4-1	ASSQMGLALNNEQF
TRBJ2-7	TRBV13	ASSPLTGLNEQY
TRBJ2-5	TRBV6-5	ASSYGFGERGGRETQY
.	TRBV5-6	ASSLSAYEQF
TRBJ2-7	TRBV20-1	SARDRTDYEQY
TRBJ2-1	TRBV7-2	ASRRSPSRGDEQF
TRBJ2-2	TRBV12-3/TRBV12-4	ASMNGASGTGELF
TRBJ1-3	TRBV12-3/TRBV12-4	ASSFSRRNRNTTY
TRBJ1-5	TRBV28	ASSGFRDRGNQPQH
TRBJ2-1	TRBV5-1	ASSPTSGNNEQF
TRBJ2-5	TRBV5-1	ASSLSLESEEQY
TRBJ2-3	TRBV4-1	ASSPHASGSTDTQY
TRBJ2-7	TRBV19	AGSTGSGYEQY
.	TRBV7-6	ASSLRGGDEQF
TRBJ2-2	TRBV6-1	ASSDLYTNTGELF
TRBJ2-5	TRBV7-2	ASSFLGKETQY
TRBJ2-5	TRBV7-9	ASSRGPKETQY
TRBJ2-4	TRBV11-2	ASSLGKLAKNIQY
TRBJ2-2	TRBV24-1	ATSDFDENTGELF
TRBJ1-1	TRBV11-3	ASSLGRREAF
TRBJ2-3	TRBV7-2	ASSFLAAGTDTQY
TRBJ2-3	TRBV7-2	ASSIDRGRRDTQY
TRBJ2-7	TRBV6-5	ASSSTGTGNYEQY
TRBJ2-1	TRBV4-1	ASSFFRDAYNEQF
.	TRBV7-7	ASSLGSNYEQY
TRBJ1-1	TRBV20-1	SAPEEAVGAF
TRBJ1-2	TRBV19	ASSIAPDRGGGYT
TRBJ2-7	TRBV28	ASRLPLGQGDEQY
TRBJ2-4	TRBV29-1	SVAQGAWGKNIQY
TRBJ2-7	TRBV2	ASSLSQDDSAYEQY
TRBJ2-7	TRBV20-1	SASHRDRAYEQY
.	TRBV5-5	ASSSQGLAGPYNEQF
TRBJ2-3	TRBV10-3	AITPGLGGADTQY
TRBJ2-3	TRBV20-1	SGARGPDTQY
TRBJ2-3	TRBV12-5	ASGLQGMDTQY